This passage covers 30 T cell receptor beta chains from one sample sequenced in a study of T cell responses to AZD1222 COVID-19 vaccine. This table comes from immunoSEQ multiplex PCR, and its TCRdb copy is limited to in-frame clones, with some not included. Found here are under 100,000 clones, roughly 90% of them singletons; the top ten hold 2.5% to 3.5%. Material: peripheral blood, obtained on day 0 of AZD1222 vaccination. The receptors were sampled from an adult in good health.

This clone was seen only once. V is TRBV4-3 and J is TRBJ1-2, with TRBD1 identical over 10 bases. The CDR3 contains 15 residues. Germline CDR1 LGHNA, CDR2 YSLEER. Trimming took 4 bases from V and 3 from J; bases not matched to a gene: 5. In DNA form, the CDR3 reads TGCGCCAGCAGCCTCCGGACAGGGGGGGACTATGGCTACACCTTC. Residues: CASSLRTGGDYGYTF.

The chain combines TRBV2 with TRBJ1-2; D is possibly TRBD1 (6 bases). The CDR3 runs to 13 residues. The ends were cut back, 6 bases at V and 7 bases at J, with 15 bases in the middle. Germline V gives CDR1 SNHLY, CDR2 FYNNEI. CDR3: CASRRDIPLGYTF. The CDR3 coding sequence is TGTGCCAGCAGAAGGGACATCCCCCTTGGCTACACCTTC.

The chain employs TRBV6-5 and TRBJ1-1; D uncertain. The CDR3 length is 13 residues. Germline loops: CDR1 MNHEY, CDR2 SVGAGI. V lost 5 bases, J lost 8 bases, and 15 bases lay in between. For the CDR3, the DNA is TGTGCCAGCAGTCCCCGGGAGGCGTCGGAAGCTTTCTTT. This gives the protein CASSPREASEAFF.

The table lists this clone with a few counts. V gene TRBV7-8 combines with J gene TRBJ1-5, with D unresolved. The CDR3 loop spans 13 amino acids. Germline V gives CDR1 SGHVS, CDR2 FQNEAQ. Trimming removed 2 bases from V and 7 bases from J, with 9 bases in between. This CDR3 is CASSLRGSQPQHF. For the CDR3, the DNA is TGTGCCAGCAGCTTACGGGGTTCCCAGCCCCAGCATTTT. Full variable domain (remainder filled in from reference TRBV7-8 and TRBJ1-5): GAGVSQSPRYKVAKRGQDVALRCDPISGHVSLFWYQQALGQGPEFLTYFQNEAQLDKSGLPSDRFFAERPEGSVSTLKIQRTQQEDSAVYLCASSLRGSQPQHFGDGTRLSIL.

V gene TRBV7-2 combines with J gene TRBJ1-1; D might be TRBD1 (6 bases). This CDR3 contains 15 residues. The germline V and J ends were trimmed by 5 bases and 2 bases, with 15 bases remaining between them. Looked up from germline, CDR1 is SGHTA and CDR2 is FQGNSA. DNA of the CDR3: TGTGCCAGCAGCCCGCTAGGGGGTCTCAACACTGAAGCTTTCTTT. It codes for CASSPLGGLNTEAFF.

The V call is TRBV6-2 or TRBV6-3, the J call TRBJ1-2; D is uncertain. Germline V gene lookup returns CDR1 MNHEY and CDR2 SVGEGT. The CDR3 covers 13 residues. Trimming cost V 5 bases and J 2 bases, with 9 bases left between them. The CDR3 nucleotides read TGTGCCAGCAGTCGCGGTCAGAACTATGGCTACACCTTC. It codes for CASSRGQNYGYTF.

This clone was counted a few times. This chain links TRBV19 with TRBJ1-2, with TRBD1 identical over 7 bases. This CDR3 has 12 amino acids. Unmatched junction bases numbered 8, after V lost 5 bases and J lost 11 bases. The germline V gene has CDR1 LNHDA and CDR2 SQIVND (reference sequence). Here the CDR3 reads CASSLTRTGYTF. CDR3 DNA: TGTGCCAGTAGTCTGACGCGGACAGGTTACACCTTC.

The CDR3 sequence is CASSSPTGARQPQHF. In nucleotides, the CDR3 is TGTGCCAGCAGTTCCCCAACAGGGGCTCGGCAGCCCCAGCATTTT. The genes are TRBV28 and TRBJ1-5, with TRBD1 matching 7 bases. The CDR3 loop spans 15 amino acids. V was clipped by 4 bases and J by 7 bases; unmatched bases: 10. Per the germline V gene, CDR1 is MDHEN and CDR2 is SYDVKM.

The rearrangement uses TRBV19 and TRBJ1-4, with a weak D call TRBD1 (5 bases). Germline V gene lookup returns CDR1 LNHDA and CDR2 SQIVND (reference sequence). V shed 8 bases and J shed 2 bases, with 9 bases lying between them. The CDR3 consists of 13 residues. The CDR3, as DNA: TGTGCCAGTCGGCGGGGCACTAATGAAAAACTGTTTTTT. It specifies CASRRGTNEKLFF.

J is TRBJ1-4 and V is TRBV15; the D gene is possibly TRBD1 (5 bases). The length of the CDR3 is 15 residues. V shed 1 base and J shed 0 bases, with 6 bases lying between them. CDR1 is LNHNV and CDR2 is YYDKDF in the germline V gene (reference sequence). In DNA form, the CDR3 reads TGTGCCACCAGCAGAGGGACAACAACTAATGAAAAACTGTTTTTT. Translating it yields CATSRGTTTNEKLFF.

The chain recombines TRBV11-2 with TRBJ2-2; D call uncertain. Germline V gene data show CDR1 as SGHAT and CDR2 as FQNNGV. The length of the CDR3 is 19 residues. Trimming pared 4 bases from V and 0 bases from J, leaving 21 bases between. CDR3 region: CASSSPPGPILPNTGELFF. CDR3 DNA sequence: TGTGCCAGCAGCTCCCCCCCCGGGCCAATATTACCGAACACCGGGGAGCTGTTTTTT.

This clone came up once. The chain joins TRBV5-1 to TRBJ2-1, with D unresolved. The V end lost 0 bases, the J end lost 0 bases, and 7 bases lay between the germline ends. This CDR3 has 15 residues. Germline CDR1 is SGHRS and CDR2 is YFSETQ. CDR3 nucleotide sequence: TGCGCCAGCAGCTTGGAGGGAACCTCCTACAATGAGCAGTTCTTC. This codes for CASSLEGTSYNEQFF.

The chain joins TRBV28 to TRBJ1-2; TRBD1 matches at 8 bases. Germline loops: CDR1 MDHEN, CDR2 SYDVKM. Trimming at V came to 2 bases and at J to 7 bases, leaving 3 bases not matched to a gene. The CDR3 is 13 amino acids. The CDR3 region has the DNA TGTGCCAGCAGTTTACAGGGGGCGCTTGGCTACACCTTC. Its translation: CASSLQGALGYTF.

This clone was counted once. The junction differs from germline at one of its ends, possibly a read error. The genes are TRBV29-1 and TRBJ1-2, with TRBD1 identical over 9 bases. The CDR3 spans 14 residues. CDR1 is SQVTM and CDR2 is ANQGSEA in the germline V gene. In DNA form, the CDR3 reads TGCAGCGGAGAGACAGGGGGAGGGATCTATGGCCACACCTTC. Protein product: CSGETGGGIYGHTF. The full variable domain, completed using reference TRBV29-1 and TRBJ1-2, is SAVISQKPSRDICQRGTSLTIQCQVDSQVTMMFWYRQQPGQSLTLIATANQGSEATYESGFVIDKFPISRPNLTFSTLTVSNMSPEDSSIYLCSGETGGGIYGHTFGSGTRLTVV.

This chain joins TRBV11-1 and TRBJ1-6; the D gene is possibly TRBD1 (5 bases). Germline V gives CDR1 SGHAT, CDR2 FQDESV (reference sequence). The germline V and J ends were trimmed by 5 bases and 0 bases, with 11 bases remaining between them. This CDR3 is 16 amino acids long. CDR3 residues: CASSLHRSSYNSPLHF. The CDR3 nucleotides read TGTGCCAGCAGCCTCCACAGGAGCTCCTATAATTCACCCCTCCACTTT.

The CDR3 sequence is CASSPNIYGEQFF. The CDR3 nucleotides read TGTGCCAGCAGCCCGAACATCTACGGTGAGCAGTTCTTC. This chain links TRBV14 with TRBJ2-1; D is uncertain. Germline V gives CDR1 SGHDN, CDR2 FVKESK. Trimming pared 4 bases from V and 9 bases from J, leaving 13 bases between. The CDR3 spans 13 residues.

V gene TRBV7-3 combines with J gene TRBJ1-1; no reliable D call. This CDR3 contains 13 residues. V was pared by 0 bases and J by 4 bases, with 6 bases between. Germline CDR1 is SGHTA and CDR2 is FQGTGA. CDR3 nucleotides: TGTGCCAGCAGCTTAACTACGGGCACTGAAGCTTTCTTT. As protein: CASSLTTGTEAFF. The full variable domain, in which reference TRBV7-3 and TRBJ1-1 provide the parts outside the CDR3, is GAGVSQTPSNKVTEKGKYVELRCDPISGHTALYWYRQSLGQGPEFLIYFQGTGAADDSGLPNDRFFAVRPEGSVSTLKIQRTERGDSAVYLCASSLTTGTEAFFGQGTRLTVV.

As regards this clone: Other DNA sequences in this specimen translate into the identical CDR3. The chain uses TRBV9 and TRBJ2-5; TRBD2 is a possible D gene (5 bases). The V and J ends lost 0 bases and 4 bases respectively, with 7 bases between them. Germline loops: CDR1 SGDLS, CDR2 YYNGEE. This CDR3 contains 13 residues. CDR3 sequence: CASSVARGETQYF. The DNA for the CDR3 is TGTGCCAGCAGCGTAGCTCGGGGAGAGACCCAGTACTTC.

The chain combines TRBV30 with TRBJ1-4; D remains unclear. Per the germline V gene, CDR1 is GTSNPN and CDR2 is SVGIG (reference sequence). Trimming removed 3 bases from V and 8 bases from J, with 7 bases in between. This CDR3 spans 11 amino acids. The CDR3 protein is CAWSEGEKLFF. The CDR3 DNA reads TGTGCCTGGAGCGAGGGCGAAAAACTGTTTTTT.

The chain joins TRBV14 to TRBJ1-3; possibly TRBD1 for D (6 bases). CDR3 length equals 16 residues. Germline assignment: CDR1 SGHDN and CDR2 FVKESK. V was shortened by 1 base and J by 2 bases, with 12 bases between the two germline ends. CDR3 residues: CASSQADRRAGNTIYF. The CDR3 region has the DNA TGTGCCAGCAGCCAAGCCGACAGGCGGGCTGGAAACACCATATATTTT.

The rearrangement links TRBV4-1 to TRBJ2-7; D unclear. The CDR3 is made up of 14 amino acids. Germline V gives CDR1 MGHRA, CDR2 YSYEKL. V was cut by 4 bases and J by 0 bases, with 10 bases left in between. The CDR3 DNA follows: TGCGCCAGCAGCCCATATTCAGACTCCTACGAGCAGTACTTC. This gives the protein CASSPYSDSYEQYF.

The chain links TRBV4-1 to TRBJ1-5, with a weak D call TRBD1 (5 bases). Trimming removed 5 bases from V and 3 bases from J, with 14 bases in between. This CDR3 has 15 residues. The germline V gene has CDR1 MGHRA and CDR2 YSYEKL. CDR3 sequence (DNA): TGCGCCAGCAGCGATCCCGGGACGGTCAATCAGCCCCAGCATTTT. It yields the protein CASSDPGTVNQPQHF.

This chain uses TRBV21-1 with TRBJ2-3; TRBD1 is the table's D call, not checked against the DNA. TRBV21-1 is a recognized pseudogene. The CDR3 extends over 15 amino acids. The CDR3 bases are TGTGCCAGCAGCAAAACGGGACAGGGGGCATATACGCAGTATTTT. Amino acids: CASSKTGQGAYTQYF.

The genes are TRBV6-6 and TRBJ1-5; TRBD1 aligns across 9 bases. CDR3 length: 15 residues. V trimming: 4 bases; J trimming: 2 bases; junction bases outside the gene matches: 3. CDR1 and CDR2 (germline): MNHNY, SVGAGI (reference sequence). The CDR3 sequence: CASSFDRGGNQPQHF. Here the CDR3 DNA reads TGTGCCAGCAGTTTTGACAGGGGGGGCAATCAGCCCCAGCATTTT.

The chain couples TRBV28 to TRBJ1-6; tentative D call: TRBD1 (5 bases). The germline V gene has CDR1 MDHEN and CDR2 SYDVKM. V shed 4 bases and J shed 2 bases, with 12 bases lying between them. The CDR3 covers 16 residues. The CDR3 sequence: CASSWMKGAYNSPLHF. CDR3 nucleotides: TGTGCCAGCAGTTGGATGAAAGGGGCCTATAATTCACCCCTCCACTTT.

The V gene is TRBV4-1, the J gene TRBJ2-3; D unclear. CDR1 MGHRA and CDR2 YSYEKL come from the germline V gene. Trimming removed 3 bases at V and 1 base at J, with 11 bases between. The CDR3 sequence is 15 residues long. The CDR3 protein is CASSQGNRGTDTQYF. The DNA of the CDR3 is TGCGCCAGCAGCCAGGGGAACCGGGGCACAGATACGCAGTATTTT.

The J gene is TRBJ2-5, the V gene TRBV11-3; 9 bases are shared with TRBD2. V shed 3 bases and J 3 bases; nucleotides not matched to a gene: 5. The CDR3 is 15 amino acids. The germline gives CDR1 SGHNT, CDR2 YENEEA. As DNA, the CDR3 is TGTGCCAGCAGCTTTGCGGGGGGGCATGAAGAGACCCAGTACTTC. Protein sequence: CASSFAGGHEETQYF.

The CDR3 DNA is TGTGCCAGCAGCTCAGGACAGCATGCAACTAATGAAAAACTGTTTTTT. It codes for CASSSGQHATNEKLFF. The chain uses TRBV11-2 and TRBJ1-4; a weak D match, TRBD1 (6 bases). From germline, CDR1 is SGHAT and CDR2 FQNNGV. Trimming removed 4 bases at V and 0 bases at J, with 12 bases between. The CDR3 loop spans 16 amino acids.

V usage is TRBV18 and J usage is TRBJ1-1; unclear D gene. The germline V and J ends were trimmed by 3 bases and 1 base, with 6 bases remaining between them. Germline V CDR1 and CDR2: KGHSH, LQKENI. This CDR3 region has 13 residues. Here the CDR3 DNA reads TGTGCCAGCTCACCGAACACGAACACTGAAGCTTTCTTT. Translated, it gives CASSPNTNTEAFF.

The CDR3 nucleotides are TGTGCCAGCATCCCGGGACGCATGAACACTGAAGCTTTCTTT. As protein: CASIPGRMNTEAFF. This chain joins TRBV6-5 and TRBJ1-1; tentatively, D is TRBD1 (5 bases). CDR3 size: 14 residues. V lost 7 bases and J 0 bases, leaving 12 bases between the germline ends. Germline loops: CDR1 MNHEY, CDR2 SVGAGI.